This record looks at one TCR beta chain sequence and its context. This may be a read error: a much more frequent sequence differs by one nucleotide. TCR beta cDNA was made from approximately 500 ng total RNA with a constant-region primer. Three nested multiplex PCR rounds, a slightly modified ARM-PCR, produced the libraries for TCR beta. The study ran its first two PCR rounds for around 9 cycles each, using TRBV1-TRBV30 forward primers and a C-beta reverse primer. TCRdb recomputed calls from the multiplex PCR reads with MiXCR, one row per CDR3 protein. This table holds approximately 330,000 distinct CDR3 sequences, roughly two thirds found once. Germline-derived CDR1 and CDR2 are ENHRY and SYGVKD. The CDR3 is 17 residues long. Alongside blood RNA obtained from unsorted whole blood, germline DNA was also extracted. This sample is part of a study of tumor-infiltrating lymphocytes in primary liver carcinoma. In the study overall: Per sample, productive TCRbeta reads numbered roughly 3.5 to 7.13 million, similar across tissue types.

The chain recombines TRBV10-3 with TRBJ2-7; D may correspond to TRBD1 or TRBD2 (6 bases each). The sequencing sample was made of peripheral blood. The origin of this receptor is a man aged 35 to 55 with primary liver carcinoma and hepatitis B virus infection. This CDR3 is CAMSGDSSGAVADEQYF. The CDR3 region has the DNA TGTGCCATGAGTGGAGATTCCTCGGGGGCCGTCGCGGACGAGCAGTACTTC.